This T cell receptor (beta chain) was recovered during a study of shared clonotypes between healthy human individuals. Repertoires were generated with immunoSEQ multiplex PCR, while TCRdb's copy carries only in-frame clones and drops some. The data show about 1.5 million clones, 96% seen once. The J segment lost 5 bases and the V segment lost 1 base, leaving 5 bases of the junction unmatched. Germline-derived CDR1 and CDR2 are LGHNA and YNFKEQ. This CDR3 region has 15 residues. The TCR sequence derives from a man aged 30 to 39 in good health. The J gene is TRBJ2-7, the V gene TRBV4-2; the match to TRBD2 covers 10 bases. Input material: naive CD4+ T cells sorted from blood. Specified subset: CD45RA+ positively selected. The CDR3 protein is CASSQVTSGNHEQYF. As DNA, the CDR3 is TGTGCCAGCAGCCAAGTTACTAGCGGGAACCACGAGCAGTACTTC.